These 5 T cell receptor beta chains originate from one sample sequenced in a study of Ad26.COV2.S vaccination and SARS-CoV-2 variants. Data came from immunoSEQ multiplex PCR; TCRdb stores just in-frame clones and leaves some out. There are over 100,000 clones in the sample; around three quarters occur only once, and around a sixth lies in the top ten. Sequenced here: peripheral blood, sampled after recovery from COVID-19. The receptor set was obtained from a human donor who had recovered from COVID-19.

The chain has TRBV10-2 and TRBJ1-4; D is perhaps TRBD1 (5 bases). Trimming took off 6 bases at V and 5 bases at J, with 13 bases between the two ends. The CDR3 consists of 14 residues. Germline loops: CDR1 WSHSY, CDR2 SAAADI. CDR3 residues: CASRPPGGNEKLFF. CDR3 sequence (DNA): TGCGCCAGCAGACCTCCGGGGGGAAATGAAAAACTGTTTTTT.

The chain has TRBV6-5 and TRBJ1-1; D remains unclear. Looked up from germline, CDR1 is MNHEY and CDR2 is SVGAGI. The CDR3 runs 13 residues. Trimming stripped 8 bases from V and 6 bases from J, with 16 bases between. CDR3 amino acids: CASGVGPVPEAFF. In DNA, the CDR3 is TGTGCCAGCGGGGTGGGCCCCGTTCCTGAAGCTTTCTTT.

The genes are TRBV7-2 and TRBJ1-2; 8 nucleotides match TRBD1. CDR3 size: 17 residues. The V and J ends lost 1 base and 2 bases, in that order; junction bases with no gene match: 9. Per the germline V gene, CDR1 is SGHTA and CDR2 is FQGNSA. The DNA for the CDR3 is TGTGCCAGCAGCTTAGTGCCACAGACAGGGGCCAACTATGGCTACACCTTC. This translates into CASSLVPQTGANYGYTF.

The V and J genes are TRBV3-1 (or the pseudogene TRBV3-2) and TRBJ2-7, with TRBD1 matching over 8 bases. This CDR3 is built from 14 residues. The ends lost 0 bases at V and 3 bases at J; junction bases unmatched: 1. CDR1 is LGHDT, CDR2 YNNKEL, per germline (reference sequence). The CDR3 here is CASSQETGGYEQYF. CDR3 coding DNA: TGTGCCAGCAGCCAAGAAACAGGGGGCTACGAGCAGTACTTC.

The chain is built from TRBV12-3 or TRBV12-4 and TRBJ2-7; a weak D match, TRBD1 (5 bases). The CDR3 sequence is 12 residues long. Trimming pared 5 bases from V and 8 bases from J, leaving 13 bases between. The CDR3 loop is CASSPPGIKQYF. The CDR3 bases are TGTGCCAGCAGTCCCCCAGGGATCAAGCAGTACTTC.